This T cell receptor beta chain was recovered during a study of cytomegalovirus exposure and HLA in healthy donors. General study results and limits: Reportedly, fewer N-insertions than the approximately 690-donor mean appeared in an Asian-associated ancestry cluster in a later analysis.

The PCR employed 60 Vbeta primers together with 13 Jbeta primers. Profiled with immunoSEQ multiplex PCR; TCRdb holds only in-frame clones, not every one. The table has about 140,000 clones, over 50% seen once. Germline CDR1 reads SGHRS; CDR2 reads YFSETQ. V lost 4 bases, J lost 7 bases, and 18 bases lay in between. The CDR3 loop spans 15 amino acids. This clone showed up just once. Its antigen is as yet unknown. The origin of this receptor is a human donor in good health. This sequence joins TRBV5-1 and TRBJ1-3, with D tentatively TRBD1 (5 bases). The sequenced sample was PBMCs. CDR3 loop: CASSTVPREGNTIYF. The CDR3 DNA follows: TGCGCCAGCAGCACCGTTCCCAGGGAGGGGAACACCATATATTTT.